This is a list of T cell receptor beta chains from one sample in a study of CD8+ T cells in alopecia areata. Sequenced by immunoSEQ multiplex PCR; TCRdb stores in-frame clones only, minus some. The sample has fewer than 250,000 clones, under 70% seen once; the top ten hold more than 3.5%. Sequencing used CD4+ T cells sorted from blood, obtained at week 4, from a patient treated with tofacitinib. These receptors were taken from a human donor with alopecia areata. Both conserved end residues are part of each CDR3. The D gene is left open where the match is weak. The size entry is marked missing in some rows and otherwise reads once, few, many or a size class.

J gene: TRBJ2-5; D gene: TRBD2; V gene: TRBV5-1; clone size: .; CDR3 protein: CASSLGASGAGETQYF; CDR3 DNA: TGCGCCAGCAGCTTGGGGGCTAGCGGGGCCGGGGAGACCCAGTACTTC
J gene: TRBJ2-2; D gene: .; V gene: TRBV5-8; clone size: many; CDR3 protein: CASSRSWTVTGELFF; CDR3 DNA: TGTGCCAGCAGCAGAAGCTGGACGGTCACCGGGGAGCTGTTTTTT
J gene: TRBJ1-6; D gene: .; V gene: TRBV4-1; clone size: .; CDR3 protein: CASSQGTFNSPLHF; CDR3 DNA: TGCGCCAGCAGCCAAGGGACATTTAACTCACCCCTCCACTTT
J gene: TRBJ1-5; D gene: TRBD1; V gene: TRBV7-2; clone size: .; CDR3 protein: CASSLTGGGQPQHF; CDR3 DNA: TGTGCCAGCAGCTTAACAGGGGGCGGTCAGCCCCAGCATTTT
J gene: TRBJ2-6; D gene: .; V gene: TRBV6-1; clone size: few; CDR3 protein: CASSESGPRTYSGANVLTF; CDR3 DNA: TGTGCCAGCAGTGAATCAGGGCCCAGAACCTATTCTGGGGCCAACGTCCTGACTTTC
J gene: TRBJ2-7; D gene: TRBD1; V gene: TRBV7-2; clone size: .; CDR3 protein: CASSRDRGSIYEQYF; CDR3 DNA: TGTGCCAGCAGCCGGGACAGGGGGAGTATTTACGAGCAGTACTTC
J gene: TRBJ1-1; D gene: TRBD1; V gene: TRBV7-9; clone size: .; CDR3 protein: CASSAQQGITEAFF; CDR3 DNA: TGTGCCAGCAGTGCCCAACAGGGGATCACTGAAGCTTTCTTT
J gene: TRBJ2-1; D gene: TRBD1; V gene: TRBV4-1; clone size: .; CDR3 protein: CASSPRVQGAYYNEQFF; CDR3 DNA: TGCGCCAGCAGCCCGCGGGTTCAGGGGGCCTACTACAATGAGCAGTTCTTC
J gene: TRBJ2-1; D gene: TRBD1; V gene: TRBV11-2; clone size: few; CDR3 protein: CASSSTGAGTEFF; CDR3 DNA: TGTGCCAGCAGCTCCACAGGGGCCGGAACTGAGTTCTTC
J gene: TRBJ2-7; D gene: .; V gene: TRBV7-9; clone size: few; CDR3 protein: CASSPSGYEQYF; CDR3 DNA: TGTGCCAGCAGCCCCTCGGGCTACGAGCAGTACTTC
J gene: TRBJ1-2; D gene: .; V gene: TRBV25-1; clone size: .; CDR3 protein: CASSEEGRAGYTF; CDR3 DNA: TGTGCCAGCAGTGAAGAGGGTAGGGCTGGCTACACCTTC
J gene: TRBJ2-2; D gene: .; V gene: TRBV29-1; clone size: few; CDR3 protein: CSVVGGATNTGELFF; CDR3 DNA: TGCAGCGTTGTAGGTGGGGCGACGAACACCGGGGAGCTGTTTTTT
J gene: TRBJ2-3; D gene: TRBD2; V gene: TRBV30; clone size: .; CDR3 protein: CARSGGSDTQYF; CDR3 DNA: TGTGCCCGTAGCGGGGGGTCAGATACGCAGTATTTT
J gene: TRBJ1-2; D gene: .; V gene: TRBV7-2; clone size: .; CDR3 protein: CASSPGWDYGYTF; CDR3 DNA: TGTGCCAGCAGCCCCGGATGGGACTATGGCTACACCTTC
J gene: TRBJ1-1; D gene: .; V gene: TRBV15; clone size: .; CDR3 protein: CATSRGTTNTEAFF; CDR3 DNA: TGTGCCACCAGCAGGGGGACAACGAACACTGAAGCTTTCTTT
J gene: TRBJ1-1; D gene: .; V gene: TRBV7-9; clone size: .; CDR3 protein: CASSLVLNTEAFF; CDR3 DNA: TGTGCCAGCAGCTTAGTCCTGAACACTGAAGCTTTCTTT
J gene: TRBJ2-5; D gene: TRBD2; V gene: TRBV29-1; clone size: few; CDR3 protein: CSVERSSGGLQETQYF; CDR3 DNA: TGCAGCGTTGAACGGAGCAGCGGGGGGTTACAAGAGACCCAGTACTTC
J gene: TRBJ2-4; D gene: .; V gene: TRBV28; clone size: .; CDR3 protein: CASSRQSRIQYF; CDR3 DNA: TGTGCCAGCAGTCGACAAAGCAGGATTCAGTACTTC
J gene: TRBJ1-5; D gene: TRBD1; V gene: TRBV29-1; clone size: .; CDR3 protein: CSTGTEYSNQPQHF; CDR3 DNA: TGCAGCACGGGGACAGAGTATAGCAATCAGCCCCAGCATTTT
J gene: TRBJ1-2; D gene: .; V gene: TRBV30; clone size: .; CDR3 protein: CAWSIQGYGYTF; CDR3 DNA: TGTGCCTGGAGTATCCAGGGATATGGCTACACCTTC
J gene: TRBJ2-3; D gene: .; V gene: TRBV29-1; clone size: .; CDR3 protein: CSVEQPPGGTDTQYF; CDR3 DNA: TGCAGCGTTGAGCAACCCCCTGGGGGCACAGATACGCAGTATTTT
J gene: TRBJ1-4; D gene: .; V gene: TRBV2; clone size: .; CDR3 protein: CASRIGLAEKLFF; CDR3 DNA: TGTGCCAGCAGAATAGGGCTTGCCGAAAAACTGTTTTTT
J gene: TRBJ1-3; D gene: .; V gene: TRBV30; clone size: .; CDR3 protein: CAWTVLSGNTIYF; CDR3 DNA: TGTGCCTGGACAGTACTCTCTGGAAACACCATATATTTT
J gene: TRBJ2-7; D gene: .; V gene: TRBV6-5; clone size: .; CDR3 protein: CASSYSKERGQQYF; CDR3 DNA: TGTGCCAGCAGTTACTCGAAAGAGAGGGGCCAGCAGTACTTC
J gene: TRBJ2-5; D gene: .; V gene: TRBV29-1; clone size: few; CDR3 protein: CSGRQNQETQYF; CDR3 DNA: TGCAGCGGGAGACAGAACCAAGAGACCCAGTACTTC
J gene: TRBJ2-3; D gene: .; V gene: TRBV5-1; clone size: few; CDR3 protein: CASSPTRLADTQYF; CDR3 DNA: TGCGCCAGCAGCCCAACCCGACTAGCAGATACGCAGTATTTT
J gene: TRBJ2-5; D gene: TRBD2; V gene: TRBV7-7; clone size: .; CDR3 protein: CASSLAGAETQYF; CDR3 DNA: TGTGCTAGCAGCTTAGCGGGTGCGGAGACCCAGTACTTC
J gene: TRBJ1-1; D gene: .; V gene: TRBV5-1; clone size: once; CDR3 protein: CASTSPGNTEAFF; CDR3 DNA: TGCGCCAGCACCTCCCCCGGGAACACTGAAGCTTTCTTT
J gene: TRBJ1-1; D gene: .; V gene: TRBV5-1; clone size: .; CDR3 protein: CASSLTGPNTEAFF; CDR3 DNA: TGCGCCAGCAGCTTGACAGGGCCGAACACTGAAGCTTTCTTT
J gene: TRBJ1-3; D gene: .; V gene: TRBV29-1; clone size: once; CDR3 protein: CSAGAGNTIYF; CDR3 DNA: TGCAGTGCAGGGGCAGGAAACACCATATATTTT
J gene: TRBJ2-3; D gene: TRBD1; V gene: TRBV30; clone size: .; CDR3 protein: CAWGPQGGTDTQYF; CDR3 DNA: TGTGCCTGGGGCCCACAGGGGGGCACAGATACGCAGTATTTT
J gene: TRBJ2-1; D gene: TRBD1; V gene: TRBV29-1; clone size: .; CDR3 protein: CSVTGTGYNEQFF; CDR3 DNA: TGCAGCGTAACCGGGACAGGTTACAATGAGCAGTTCTTC
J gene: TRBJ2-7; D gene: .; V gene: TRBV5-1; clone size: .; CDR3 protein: CASSFDGTRTYEQYF; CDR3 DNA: TGCGCCAGCAGCTTTGACGGGACCAGGACCTACGAGCAGTACTTC
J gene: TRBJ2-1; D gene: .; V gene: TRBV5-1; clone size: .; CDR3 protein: CASSLLGYNEQFF; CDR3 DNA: TGCGCCAGCAGCTTGCTAGGGTACAATGAGCAGTTCTTC
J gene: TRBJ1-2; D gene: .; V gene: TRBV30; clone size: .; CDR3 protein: CAWAVGARNYGYTF; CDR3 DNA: TGTGCCTGGGCGGTGGGGGCGCGGAACTATGGCTACACCTTC
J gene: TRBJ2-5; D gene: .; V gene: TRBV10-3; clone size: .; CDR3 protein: CAISDRGGQETQYF; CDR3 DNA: TGTGCCATCAGTGACAGGGGAGGTCAAGAGACCCAGTACTTC
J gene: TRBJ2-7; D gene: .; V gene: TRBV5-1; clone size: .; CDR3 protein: CASSLTLARGNEQYF; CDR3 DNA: TGCGCCAGCAGCTTGACACTAGCCCGGGGGAACGAGCAGTACTTC
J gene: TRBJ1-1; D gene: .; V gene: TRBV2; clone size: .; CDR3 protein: CASKPGANTEAFF; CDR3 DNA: TGTGCCAGCAAACCAGGGGCGAACACTGAAGCTTTCTTT
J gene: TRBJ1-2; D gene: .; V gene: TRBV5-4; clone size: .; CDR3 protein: CASSHTKGDYTF; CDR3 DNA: TGTGCCAGCAGCCACACAAAGGGGGACTACACCTTC
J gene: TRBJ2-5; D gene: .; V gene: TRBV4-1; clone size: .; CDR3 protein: CASSQTVVETQYF; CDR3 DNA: TGCGCCAGCAGCCAAACTGTCGTGGAGACCCAGTACTTC
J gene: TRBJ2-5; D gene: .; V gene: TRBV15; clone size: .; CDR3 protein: CATSRDYRGVEETQYF; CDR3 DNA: TGTGCCACCAGCAGAGATTATAGAGGAGTAGAAGAGACCCAGTACTTC
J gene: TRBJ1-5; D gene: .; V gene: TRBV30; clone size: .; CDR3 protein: CAWSRRWNQPQHF; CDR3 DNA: TGTGCCTGGAGTAGGAGATGGAATCAGCCCCAGCATTTT
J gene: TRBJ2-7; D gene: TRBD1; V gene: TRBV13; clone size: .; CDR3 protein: CASSLGQGDYEQYF; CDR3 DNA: TGTGCCAGCAGCTTAGGGCAGGGGGACTACGAGCAGTACTTC
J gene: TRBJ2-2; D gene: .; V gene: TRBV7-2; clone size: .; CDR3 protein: CASSLAGENTGELFF; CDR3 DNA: TGTGCCAGCAGCTTAGCGGGGGAGAACACCGGGGAGCTGTTTTTT
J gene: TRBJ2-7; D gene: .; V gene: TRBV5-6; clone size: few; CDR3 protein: CASSLLTYEQYF; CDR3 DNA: TGTGCCAGCAGCTTGCTTACCTACGAGCAGTACTTC
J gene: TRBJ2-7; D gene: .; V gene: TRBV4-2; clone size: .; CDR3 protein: CASSQERGLAYEQYF; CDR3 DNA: TGTGCCAGCAGCCAAGAGCGGGGGCTCGCTTACGAGCAGTACTTC
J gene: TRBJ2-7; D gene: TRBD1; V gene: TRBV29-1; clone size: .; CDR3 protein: CSGSTGSSYEQYF; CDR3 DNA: TGCAGCGGCTCGACAGGGAGCTCCTACGAGCAGTACTTC
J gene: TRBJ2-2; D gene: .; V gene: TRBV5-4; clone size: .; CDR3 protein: CASNPGGTLNTGELFF; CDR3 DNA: TGTGCCAGCAATCCCGGCGGGACACTTAACACCGGGGAGCTGTTTTTT
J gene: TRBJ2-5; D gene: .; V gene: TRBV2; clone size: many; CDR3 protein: CAIPEGLKETQYF; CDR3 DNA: TGTGCCATCCCAGAGGGGCTGAAAGAGACCCAGTACTTC
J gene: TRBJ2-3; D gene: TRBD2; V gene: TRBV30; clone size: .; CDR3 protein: CAWSPSLVAGVTDTQYF; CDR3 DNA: TGTGCCTGGAGTCCATCCCTCGTAGCGGGGGTCACAGATACGCAGTATTTT
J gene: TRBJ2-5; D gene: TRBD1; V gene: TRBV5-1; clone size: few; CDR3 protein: CASSSGQDQETQYF; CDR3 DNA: TGCGCCAGCAGCTCCGGACAGGATCAAGAGACCCAGTACTTC
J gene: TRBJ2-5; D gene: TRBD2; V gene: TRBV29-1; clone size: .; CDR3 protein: CSVGRRLAGYQETQYF; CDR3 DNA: TGCAGCGTTGGTCGGAGACTAGCGGGGTACCAAGAGACCCAGTACTTC
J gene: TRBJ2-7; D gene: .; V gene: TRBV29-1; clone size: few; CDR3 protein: CSVDTGTYEQYF; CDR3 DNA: TGCAGCGTTGATACCGGGACCTACGAGCAGTACTTC
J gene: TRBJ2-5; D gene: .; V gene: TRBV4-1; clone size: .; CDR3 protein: CASSQGVGVETQYF; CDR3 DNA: TGCGCCAGCAGCCAAGGGGTAGGGGTAGAGACCCAGTACTTC